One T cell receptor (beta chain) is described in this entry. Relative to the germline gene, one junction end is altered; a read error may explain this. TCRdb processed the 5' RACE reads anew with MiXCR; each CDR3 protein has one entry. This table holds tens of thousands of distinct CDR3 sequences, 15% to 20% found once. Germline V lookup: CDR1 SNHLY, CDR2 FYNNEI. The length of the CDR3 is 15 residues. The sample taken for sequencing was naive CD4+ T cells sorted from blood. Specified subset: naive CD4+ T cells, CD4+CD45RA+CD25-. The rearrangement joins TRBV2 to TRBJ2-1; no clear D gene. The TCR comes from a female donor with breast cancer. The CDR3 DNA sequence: TGTGACAGCAGTGAAGCGAGTTATAAAGACAAGGAGCAGTTCTTC. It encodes CDSSEASYKDKEQFF.